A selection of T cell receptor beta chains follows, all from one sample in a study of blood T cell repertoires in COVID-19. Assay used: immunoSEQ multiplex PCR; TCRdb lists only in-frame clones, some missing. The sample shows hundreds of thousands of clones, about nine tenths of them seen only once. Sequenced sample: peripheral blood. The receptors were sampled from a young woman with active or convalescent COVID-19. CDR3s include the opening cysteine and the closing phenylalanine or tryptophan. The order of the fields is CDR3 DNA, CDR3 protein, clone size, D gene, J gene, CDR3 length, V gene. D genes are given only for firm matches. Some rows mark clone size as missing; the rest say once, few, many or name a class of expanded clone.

DNA: TGTGCCAGTACGGGACTAGCGGGGGAAATCACCGGGGAGCTGTTTTTT; CDR3: CASTGLAGEITGELFF; size: -; D: TRBD2; J: TRBJ2-2; length: 16; V: TRBV7-7
DNA: TGTGCCATCATGATCGGGACAGCCAACACCGGGGAGCTGTTTTTT; CDR3: CAIMIGTANTGELFF; size: -; D: TRBD1; J: TRBJ2-2; length: 15; V: TRBV10-3
DNA: TGTGCCAGCAGCTTAGCCCCCGACGGGACAGGGAAGGACTACGAGCAGTACTTC; CDR3: CASSLAPDGTGKDYEQYF; size: -; D: TRBD1; J: TRBJ2-7; length: 18; V: TRBV7-6
DNA: TGTGCCAGCAGTCCAGACAGGGGCTATGGCTACACCTTC; CDR3: CASSPDRGYGYTF; size: -; D: TRBD1; J: TRBJ1-2; length: 13; V: TRBV6-5
DNA: TGTGCCAGCAGCTCGGACAGGGGGTCCTACGAGCAGTACTTC; CDR3: CASSSDRGSYEQYF; size: once; D: TRBD1; J: TRBJ2-7; length: 14; V: TRBV13
DNA: TGTGCCAGCAGCCCGTTTGCGGGGGGGCTACGTGGCACAGATACGCAGTATTTT; CDR3: CASSPFAGGLRGTDTQYF; size: -; D: TRBD2; J: TRBJ2-3; length: 18; V: TRBV2
DNA: TGCGCCAGCATCAGGGCCTCGGATCAGCCCCAGCATTTT; CDR3: CASIRASDQPQHF; size: -; D: -; J: TRBJ1-5; length: 13; V: TRBV10-1
DNA: TGTGCCAGCAGCCAAGCCGCAGGGGGCTATGGCTACACCTTC; CDR3: CASSQAAGGYGYTF; size: -; D: TRBD1; J: TRBJ1-2; length: 14; V: TRBV4-2
DNA: TGTGCCACCAGCAGAGATCAGGGTGAAGCTTTCTTT; CDR3: CATSRDQGEAFF; size: -; D: -; J: TRBJ1-1; length: 12; V: TRBV15
DNA: TGTGCCACCGGGGACAGCTTTCGCGCTGAAGCTTTCTTT; CDR3: CATGDSFRAEAFF; size: -; D: TRBD1; J: TRBJ1-1; length: 13; V: TRBV6-5
DNA: TGTGCCAGCAGCATCTCCCCGTCGGGGATGAACACTGAAGCTTTCTTT; CDR3: CASSISPSGMNTEAFF; size: -; D: -; J: TRBJ1-1; length: 16; V: TRBV7-2
DNA: TGTGCCAGCAGTGGGGTAGCGGCTAGCACAGATACGCAGTATTTT; CDR3: CASSGVAASTDTQYF; size: few; D: -; J: TRBJ2-3; length: 15; V: TRBV2
DNA: TGTGCCAGCAGCCAACCCGCAGGGGCCTACGAGCAGTACTTC; CDR3: CASSQPAGAYEQYF; size: -; D: -; J: TRBJ2-7; length: 14; V: TRBV3-1/TRBV3-2
DNA: TGTGCCAGCAGCTTAGGGACAGCAAACACTGAAGCTTTCTTT; CDR3: CASSLGTANTEAFF; size: -; D: -; J: TRBJ1-1; length: 14; V: TRBV7-8
DNA: TGTGCCAGCAGCGTCGTCGGGACAGGGGCGGAAAACACTGAAGCTTTCTTT; CDR3: CASSVVGTGAENTEAFF; size: -; D: TRBD1; J: TRBJ1-1; length: 17; V: TRBV9
DNA: TGTGCCAGCAGCCCCCAGGGGGTGAATAATGAAAAACTGTTTTTT; CDR3: CASSPQGVNNEKLFF; size: -; D: TRBD1; J: TRBJ1-4; length: 15; V: TRBV7-2
DNA: TGTGCCAGCAACATCTTAGGACAGAGCGAGACCCAGTACTTC; CDR3: CASNILGQSETQYF; size: -; D: -; J: TRBJ2-5; length: 14; V: TRBV6-5
DNA: TGTGCCAGCATCCTACGAACGGGGGGGCTCAATGAGCAGTTCTTC; CDR3: CASILRTGGLNEQFF; size: once; D: TRBD2; J: TRBJ2-1; length: 15; V: TRBV28
DNA: TGTGCCAGCAGCCGGACAGGGGGCGAGGACAATGAGCAGTTCTTC; CDR3: CASSRTGGEDNEQFF; size: -; D: TRBD1; J: TRBJ2-1; length: 15; V: TRBV5-4
DNA: TGTGCCAGTAGTACTCAGAATAATTCACCCCTCCACTTT; CDR3: CASSTQNNSPLHF; size: -; D: -; J: TRBJ1-6; length: 13; V: TRBV19
DNA: TGTGCCAGCAGCCCGGGACAGGCGGGGCAGCCCCAGCATTTT; CDR3: CASSPGQAGQPQHF; size: once; D: TRBD1; J: TRBJ1-5; length: 14; V: TRBV2
DNA: TGTGCCAGCAGCTTAACTAGCGGGAGCTCCTACGAGCAGTACTTC; CDR3: CASSLTSGSSYEQYF; size: -; D: TRBD2; J: TRBJ2-7; length: 15; V: TRBV7-8
DNA: TGTGCCAGCAGCTTGGGCGGGAGGTTCGATGAGCAGTTCTTC; CDR3: CASSLGGRFDEQFF; size: once; D: TRBD2; J: TRBJ2-1; length: 14; V: TRBV11-2
DNA: TGTGCCAGCATTGCGCTAGCGGGGGGGCCGGGCACCGGGGAGCTGTTTTTT; CDR3: CASIALAGGPGTGELFF; size: -; D: TRBD2; J: TRBJ2-2; length: 17; V: TRBV2